This T cell receptor (beta chain) stems from a study of human versus mouse CDR3 diversity and MHC coevolution listed by TCRdb under 2017. Regarding the complete study: According to reports, the immunoSEQ assay detects one in 200,000 T cells and minimizes multiplex PCR amplification bias. Three healthy volunteer blood donors made up the human cohort, with one aged 30 to 39, one aged 40 to 49 and one aged 60 to 70 at collection. As a reference point for TCR selection on multiple MHC II alleles, the study used human naive CD4 T cell repertoires and compared them against human-TCR-locus transgenic mice that have a single MHC II. Across mouse and human samples, each sample had between roughly 0.6 x 10^7 and 1.7 x 10^7 valid reads.

Fluorescence-activated cell sorting was used to isolate naive CD4 T cells, defined as CD45RO-negative and CD62L-positive, from PBMCs. Approximately 47 ml of fresh peripheral blood was drawn per donor, and PBMCs were isolated by Ficoll density centrifugation. Cells were sorted on a FACSAria III instrument, and every sample had a purity above 90%. The paper's findings and limits, for the study overall: Most of the three human donors showed the lowest clonal inequality scores among all compared groups. Repertoire diversity was not considered directly comparable between humans and mice because human T cells were selected on a handful of MHC II alleles. On average, humans had more CDR3 deletions and insertions than mice, indicating greater exonuclease and TdT activity. iCHAO1 estimates gave humans the largest TCR beta repertoire, some 1.6 million clonotypes, attributed likely to selection by multiple MHC II molecules.

The germline V gene provides CDR1 SGHTA and CDR2 FQGTGA. Spanning cysteine to phenylalanine, the CDR3 consists of 16 amino acids. Only the CDR3 region is kept as DNA, spanning 48 bases read in frame from base 1. V and J lose 6 bases and 3 bases, and a span of 15 bases separates them. The QIAGEN blood and tissue kit was used to extract genomic DNA from sorted cells, and the DNA was quantified on a NanoDrop 1000. TCR alpha and beta chains were deep sequenced and quantified on the immunoSEQ platform using multiplex PCR of genomic DNA. The paper's processing steps were these. Annotation of the TCR sequences relied on IMGT gene and region definitions. As a stand-in for the preselection repertoire, out-of-frame rearrangements were used and set against in-frame clonotypes. The iCHAO1 estimator supplied with the immunoSEQ platform was used to estimate repertoire size. A Gini index, which is based on the Lorenz curve, was applied to in-frame amino acid clonotypes to measure clonal inequality. The intersect function of the R package tcR was used to count shared clonotypes, and the Jaccard index was used to score similarity. The R prcomp function was used without normalization to run principal component analysis of V, J and V-J usage frequencies. The table comes from immuneACCESS by way of TCRdb, which keeps in-frame sequences with V and J called. Part of the clones is missing from these tables; in studies checked, under half for an unresolved V gene and the rest for unknown reasons. The D gene and trimming were derived from the DNA, and the V and J assignments and clone size from that table. The sample table lists roughly 81,000 clones, just over 90% of them with a count of one. 1.3% to 1.5% of the sample belongs to the ten largest clones.

As to this clone: This clone's antigen is unknown. One base away there is no much larger clone; base qualities are not given.

This TCR derives from a person aged 30 to 70 in good health. Sequences were obtained from naive CD4+ T cells from blood. Explained via the paper, the cell subset or site label denotes: CD45RO-negative CD62L-positive naive CD4 T cells. The sequence joins TRBV7-3 to TRBJ1-6; the D gene is unclear. The DNA sequence follows: TGTGCCAGCAGACAAGTGAGGGCAGACTATAATTCACCCCTCCACTTT. Translated, it reads CASRQVRADYNSPLHF.